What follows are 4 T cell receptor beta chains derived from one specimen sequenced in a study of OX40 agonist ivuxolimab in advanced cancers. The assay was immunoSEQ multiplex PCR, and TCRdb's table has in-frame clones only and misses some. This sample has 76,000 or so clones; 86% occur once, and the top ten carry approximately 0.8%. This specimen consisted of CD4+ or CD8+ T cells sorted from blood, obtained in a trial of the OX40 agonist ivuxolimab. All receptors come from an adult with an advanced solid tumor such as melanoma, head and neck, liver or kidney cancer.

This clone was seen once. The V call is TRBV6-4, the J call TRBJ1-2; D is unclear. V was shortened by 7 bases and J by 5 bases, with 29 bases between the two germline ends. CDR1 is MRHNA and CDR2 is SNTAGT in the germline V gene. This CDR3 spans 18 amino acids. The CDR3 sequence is CASTPSDELGGMIYGYTF. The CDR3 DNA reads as TGTGCCAGCACCCCCTCGGACGAGTTGGGCGGGATGATATATGGCTACACCTTC.

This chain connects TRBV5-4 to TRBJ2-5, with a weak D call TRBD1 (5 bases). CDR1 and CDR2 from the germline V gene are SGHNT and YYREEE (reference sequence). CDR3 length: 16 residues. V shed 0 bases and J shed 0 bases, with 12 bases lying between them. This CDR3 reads CASSLVVSGYQETQYF. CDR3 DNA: TGTGCCAGCAGCTTGGTTGTATCAGGGTACCAAGAGACCCAGTACTTC.

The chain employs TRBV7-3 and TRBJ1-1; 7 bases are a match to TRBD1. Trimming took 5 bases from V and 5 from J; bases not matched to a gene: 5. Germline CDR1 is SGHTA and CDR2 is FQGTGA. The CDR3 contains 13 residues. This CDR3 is CASSQTGRTEAFF. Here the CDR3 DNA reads TGTGCCAGCAGCCAGACAGGGCGTACTGAAGCTTTCTTT.

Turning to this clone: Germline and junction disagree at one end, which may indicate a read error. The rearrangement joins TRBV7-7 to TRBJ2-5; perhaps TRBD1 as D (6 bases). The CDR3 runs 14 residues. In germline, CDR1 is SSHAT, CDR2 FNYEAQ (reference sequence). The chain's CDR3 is CASSPQGGGETQYF. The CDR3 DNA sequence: TGTGCTAGCAGCCCGCAAGGGGGTGGAGAGACCCAGTACTTC.